Listed here is a single T cell receptor (beta chain). What it binds is not known. The data derive from a study of response to subunit inactivated influenza vaccine. V lost 1 base and J lost 4, with 13 bases in between. The CDR3 is made up of 16 amino acids. Germline-derived CDR1 and CDR2 are LGHNA and YSLEER. TCRdb redid the calling of the RT-PCR reads with MiXCR, one entry per CDR3 protein. The data show roughly 570,000 distinct CDR3 sequences, with 10% to 15% seen just once and around 13% held by the top ten. Findings and limits, study-wide: It was suggested by the authors that few new T cells are recruited by each seasonal influenza vaccination.

The chain recombines TRBV4-3 with TRBJ2-2, with no clear D. This TCR was sampled from a man in his forties or fifties who received an inactivated influenza vaccine. This sample comprised PBMCs from blood, obtained about 40 days after vaccination. The DNA for the CDR3 is TGCGCCAGCAGCCAAGTCGTGACTGAATCCACCGGGGAGCTGTTTTTT. Translation gives CASSQVVTESTGELFF.